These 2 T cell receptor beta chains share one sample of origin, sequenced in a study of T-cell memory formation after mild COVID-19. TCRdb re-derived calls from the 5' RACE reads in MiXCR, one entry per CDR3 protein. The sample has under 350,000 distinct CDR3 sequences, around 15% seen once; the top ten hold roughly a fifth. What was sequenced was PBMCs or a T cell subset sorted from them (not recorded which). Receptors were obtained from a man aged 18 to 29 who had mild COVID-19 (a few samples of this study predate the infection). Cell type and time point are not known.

CDR3 bases: TGTGCCAGCAGCACCGTGGGGGGGGAGAATCAGCCCCAGCATTTT. Its protein is CASSTVGGENQPQHF. V gene TRBV6-5 combines with J gene TRBJ1-5, with D maybe TRBD1 (5 bases). V was trimmed by 6 bases and J by 4 bases, leaving 16 bases between them. The CDR3 is made up of 15 amino acids. Germline assignment: CDR1 MNHEY and CDR2 SVGAGI.

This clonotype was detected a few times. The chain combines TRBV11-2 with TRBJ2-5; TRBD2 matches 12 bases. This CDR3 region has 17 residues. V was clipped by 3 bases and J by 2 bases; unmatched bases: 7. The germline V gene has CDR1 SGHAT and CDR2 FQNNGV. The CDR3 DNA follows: TGTGCCAGCAGCTTTATAGGACTAGCGGGGACGCAAGAGACCCAGTACTTC. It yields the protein CASSFIGLAGTQETQYF. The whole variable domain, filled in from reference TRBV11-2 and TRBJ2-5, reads EAGVAQSPRYKIIEKRQSVAFWCNPISGHATLYWYQQILGQGPKLLIQFQNNGVVDDSQLPKDRFSAERLKGVDSTLKIQPAKLEDSAVYLCASSFIGLAGTQETQYFGPGTRLLVL.